Included here is one T cell receptor (beta chain) sequence, with context. V lost 10 bases and J lost 5, with 17 bases in between. The CDR3 sequence is 13 residues long. Germline CDR1 is MNHNS and CDR2 is SASEGT. These data come from a study of T cell clones after liver transplantation. The wider study: Immunosuppression withdrawal was tried within 2 years after liver transplantation in this trial. Post-transplant blood was tracked for graft-donor-reactive T cell clones identified in a pre-transplant mixed lymphocyte reaction.

Unstimulated PBMCs were sorted into CD3+CD4+ and CD3+CD8+ populations. Method: immunoSEQ multiplex PCR; TCRdb's copy keeps in-frame clones and lacks some. The sample has fewer than 110,000 clones, about 88% seen once; the top ten hold about 3%. V and J are TRBV6-1 and TRBJ1-1; tentatively, D is TRBD1 (6 bases). This receptor was identified in a human patient who received a liver transplant. The graft donor may have given rise to some T cells. Here the sequenced sample was CD4+ T cells from blood, taken around 4 years after liver transplant. CDR3 nucleotides: TGTGCCACCGGGGGGGGGCGGTTAACTGAAGCTTTCTTT. It translates to CATGGGRLTEAFF.